This T cell receptor beta chain emerged from a study of blood T cell repertoires in COVID-19. Overall study: The samples span acute and convalescent COVID-19 from the United States, Italy and Spain. T cells, B-cell-depleted T cells, or PBMCs provided the cDNA or gDNA that served as material.

Germline V gives CDR1 SGHDT, CDR2 YYEEEE. The V and J ends lost 3 bases and 2 bases respectively, with 14 bases between them. CDR3 length equals 15 residues. This clone was seen once. In the study's own analysis: Quantification of nucleated cells was approximated via reference gene primer amplification. Libraries were prepared by immunoSEQ multiplex PCR; TCRdb keeps only in-frame clonotypes and omits some of them. The V and J calls and clone size come from that table; D and trimming were worked out from the DNA. The sample holds under 300,000 clones, 86% seen once. Enrolled during active infection, Seattle patients were then followed longitudinally.

The sample taken for sequencing was peripheral blood. This receptor was obtained from a woman between 70 and 85 years old with COVID-19, enrolled during active disease. The genes are TRBV5-6 and TRBJ2-5, with D possibly TRBD2 on 6 matching bases. This CDR3 is CASSSAEGEQETQYF. The DNA for the CDR3 is TGTGCCAGCAGCTCTGCGGAGGGAGAACAAGAGACCCAGTACTTC.